This T cell receptor (beta chain) was profiled in a study of T cell changes during pregnancy in multiple sclerosis. Only in-frame clones appear in the TCRdb table, and some are missing; sequencing was by immunoSEQ multiplex PCR. The sample has about 34,000 clones, around 90% seen once. This CDR3 is 15 amino acids long. CDR1 and CDR2 from the germline V gene are SNHLY and FYNNEI. The junction had 6 bases not matched to a gene; V was cut back by 3 bases and J by 4 bases. The sample was CD8+ T cells from peripheral blood mononuclear cells, taken in the third trimester of pregnancy. V gene TRBV2 combines with J gene TRBJ1-2; 9 bases match TRBD1. The clonotype comes from a female donor with multiple sclerosis, enrolled in a pregnancy study. Here the CDR3 reads CASSEGQGAPYGYTF. The DNA of the CDR3 is TGTGCCAGCAGTGAGGGACAGGGAGCCCCCTATGGCTACACCTTC.